These 17 T cell receptor beta chains came from one sample sequenced in a study of T cells in tuberculosis (dated by TCRdb to between 2017 and 2018). Interpreted using the paper, the time point label stands for: new active TB diagnosis, blood taken before or within 7 days of starting treatment. Library generation was performed with the immunoSEQ multiplex PCR assay. TCRdb's version of the immuneACCESS table is confined to in-frame rearrangements and falls short of the full clone set. An unresolved V gene accounts for under half of the shortfall where checked; the remainder is of unknown origin. For this sample there are fewer than 40,000 clones; about 84% appear just once. The biggest ten clones account for under 6.5% of the sample. Sequenced material: PBMCs, taken at tuberculosis diagnosis. These receptors were taken from an adult with tuberculosis.

The sample holds one count of this clone. One end of the junction fails to match germline, which may point to a read error. The CDR3 coding sequence is TGCGCCAGTCCTCCGGGACTAGCGGGAGATCGGTACGGGCAGTACTTC. It encodes CASPPGLAGDRYGQYF. V and J are TRBV23-1 and TRBJ2-7; 14 bases align to TRBD2. TRBV23-1 is placed among ORFs of uncertain function. CDR3 length: 16 amino acids.

This chain joins TRBV2 and TRBJ2-1; 10 nucleotides line up with TRBD2. CDR1 and CDR2 from the germline V gene are SNHLY and FYNNEI. The CDR3 loop spans 14 amino acids. The ends lost 7 bases at V and 9 bases at J; junction bases unmatched: 9. CDR3 amino acids: CASTELAGRVEQFF. The CDR3 DNA follows: TGTGCCAGCACCGAACTAGCGGGGAGAGTTGAGCAGTTCTTC.

V usage is TRBV12-5 and J usage is TRBJ2-7; 9 nucleotides align to TRBD1. Germline CDR1 LGHNT, CDR2 FRNRAP. This CDR3 comprises 16 residues. V was clipped by 6 bases and J by 1 base; unmatched bases: 10. CDR3 in amino acids: CASGRLRDRASYEQYF. The DNA for the CDR3 is TGTGCTAGTGGCCGCCTCCGGGACAGGGCTTCCTACGAGCAGTACTTC.

The gene calls are TRBV19 and TRBJ2-1, with D perhaps TRBD1 (6 bases). Germline lookup yields CDR1 LNHDA and CDR2 SQIVND (reference sequence). The CDR3 extends over 15 amino acids. V dropped 1 base and J dropped 5 bases, with 12 bases sitting between them. In nucleotides, the CDR3 is TGTGCCAGTAGTATAGGCAGGGGCGAAAACAATGAGCAGTTCTTC. Protein sequence: CASSIGRGENNEQFF.

With respect to this clone: Relative to the germline gene, one junction end is altered; a read error may explain this. The chain recombines TRBV18 with TRBJ1-5; D remains unclear. CDR1 is KGHSH, CDR2 LQKENI, per germline. The CDR3 covers 13 residues. The CDR3 nucleotides are TGTGCCAGCTCCCCACGGCAGAATCAGCCCCAGCATTTT. It translates to CASSPRQNQPQHF.

The gene calls are TRBV10-3 and TRBJ2-5; 12 bases are shared with TRBD2. The J call may be wrong; the DNA end is better matched by TRBJ2-7. The germline V gene encodes CDR1 ENHRY and CDR2 SYGVKD. This CDR3 region has 13 residues. The CDR3 nucleotides read TGTGCCATAAGGACTAGCGGGGACTACGAGCAGTACTTC. Translating it yields CAIRTSGDYEQYF.

V is TRBV14 and J is TRBJ1-2; D gene unclear. Trimming cost V 1 base and J 4 bases, with 13 bases left between them. Germline CDR1 and CDR2: SGHDN and FVKESK. The length of the CDR3 is 15 residues. The CDR3 sequence is CASSQATGLSYGYTF. The CDR3 DNA reads as TGTGCCAGCAGCCAAGCGACTGGCCTTAGCTATGGCTACACCTTC.

The rearrangement joins TRBV2 to TRBJ2-6; D call uncertain. Germline-derived CDR1 and CDR2 are SNHLY and FYNNEI. The CDR3 has 15 amino acids. Trimming removed 1 base from V and 2 bases from J, with 6 bases in between. The CDR3 loop is CASSEDGPGANVLTF. CDR3 nucleotides: TGTGCCAGCAGTGAAGATGGGCCTGGGGCCAACGTCCTGACTTTC. Looking up the rest from reference TRBV2 and TRBJ2-6 gives the full variable domain: EPEVTQTPSHQVTQMGQEVILRCVPISNHLYFYWYRQILGQKVEFLVSFYNNEISEKSEIFDDQFSVERPDGSNFTLKIRSTKLEDSAMYFCASSEDGPGANVLTFGAGSRLTVL.

The DNA for the CDR3 is TGCGCCAGCAGCCGCTCCTTCCCCTCCCAGGGGTCTGAAGCTTTCTTT. This translates into CASSRSFPSQGSEAFF. The chain employs TRBV4-1 and TRBJ1-1, with TRBD1 as a possible D gene (6 bases). This CDR3 is built from 16 residues. The V gene lost 4 bases and the J gene lost 6 bases, with 21 bases spanning the gap. Germline V gene lookup returns CDR1 MGHRA and CDR2 YSYEKL.

The count of this clone is one. This chain uses TRBV12-5 with TRBJ1-3; 8 bases match TRBD1. V gave up 0 bases and J gave up 0 bases; unmatched junction bases: 10. CDR1 is LGHNT and CDR2 is FRNRAP in the germline V gene. This CDR3 has 19 residues. CDR3 sequence reads: CASGLVLTGQGDSGNTIYF. The CDR3 DNA sequence: TGTGCTAGTGGTTTGGTACTTACCGGACAGGGAGACTCTGGAAACACCATATATTTT. The entire variable domain, with the rest obtained from reference TRBV12-5 and TRBJ1-3, is as follows: DARVTQTPRHKVTEMGQEVTMRCQPILGHNTVFWYRQTMMQGLELLAYFRNRAPLDDSGMPKDRFSAEMPDATLATLKIQPSEPRDSAVYFCASGLVLTGQGDSGNTIYFGEGSWLTVV.

The chain employs TRBV5-5 and TRBJ1-4; TRBD1 agrees at 7 bases. The CDR3 runs 16 residues. Trimming took 4 bases from V and 0 from J; bases not matched to a gene: 6. Germline V lookup: CDR1 SGHKS, CDR2 YYEKEE (reference sequence). DNA of the CDR3: TGTGCCAGCAGCGAGGGACAGACCACAACTAATGAAAAACTGTTTTTT. This translates into CASSEGQTTTNEKLFF.

This chain links TRBV5-4 with TRBJ1-1; TRBD1 is a possible D gene (5 bases). The CDR3 totals 14 residues. V lost 5 bases, J lost 0 bases, and 11 bases lay in between. The germline gives CDR1 SGHNT, CDR2 YYREEE (reference sequence). CDR3 nucleotide sequence: TGTGCCAGCAGTCCGGGACTCCTGAACACTGAAGCTTTCTTT. It translates to CASSPGLLNTEAFF.

J is TRBJ2-7 and V is TRBV2, with 12 bases lining up with TRBD1. Trimming removed 6 bases from V and 5 bases from J; junction bases left unmatched: 11. CDR1 is SNHLY, CDR2 FYNNEI, per germline. The CDR3 is 16 residues long. The DNA for the CDR3 is TGTGCCAGCAGAAGCAAGCTCGGGACAGGGGGCCACGAGCAGTACTTC. Translated: CASRSKLGTGGHEQYF. Variable domain in full (rest from reference TRBV2 and TRBJ2-7): EPEVTQTPSHQVTQMGQEVILRCVPISNHLYFYWYRQILGQKVEFLVSFYNNEISEKSEIFDDQFSVERPDGSNFTLKIRSTKLEDSAMYFCASRSKLGTGGHEQYFGPGTRLTVT.

The sample holds one count of this clone. This sequence joins TRBV11-2 and TRBJ2-4, with TRBD2 matching 8 bases. J lost 3 bases, V lost 3 bases, and 1 base had no gene match. Per the germline V gene, CDR1 is SGHAT and CDR2 is FQNNGV. This CDR3 has 14 residues. The CDR3 bases are TGTGCCAGCAGCTTCGGGGGGGACAAAAACATTCAGTACTTC. Its protein product is CASSFGGDKNIQYF. Full variable domain (rest looked up from reference TRBV11-2 and TRBJ2-4): EAGVAQSPRYKIIEKRQSVAFWCNPISGHATLYWYQQILGQGPKLLIQFQNNGVVDDSQLPKDRFSAERLKGVDSTLKIQPAKLEDSAVYLCASSFGGDKNIQYFGAGTRLSVL.

The chain combines TRBV11-2 with TRBJ1-2; 8 nucleotides match TRBD1. This CDR3 region has 16 residues. Germline V gives CDR1 SGHAT, CDR2 FQNNGV. After removal of 5 bases from V and 5 bases from J, the junction contained 13 bases not matched to a gene. CDR3 sequence (DNA): TGTGCCAGCAGCCCAGGACAGGGCCTGGGCCCTTATGGCTACACCTTC. Translated, it gives CASSPGQGLGPYGYTF. The variable domain in full, with the rest retrieved from reference TRBV11-2 and TRBJ1-2, is EAGVAQSPRYKIIEKRQSVAFWCNPISGHATLYWYQQILGQGPKLLIQFQNNGVVDDSQLPKDRFSAERLKGVDSTLKIQPAKLEDSAVYLCASSPGQGLGPYGYTFGSGTRLTVV.

The genes are TRBV10-2 and TRBJ2-1, with 7 bases identical to TRBD2. The length of the CDR3 is 17 residues. J lost 8 bases, V lost 3 bases, and 16 bases had no gene match. Germline V gene data show CDR1 as WSHSY and CDR2 as SAAADI. The CDR3 DNA reads as TGCGCCAGCAGTGACCCGTCTAGCGGATCCTTAGGGGATGAGCAGTTCTTC. This gives the protein CASSDPSSGSLGDEQFF.

The rearrangement uses TRBV15 and TRBJ2-1, with D possibly being TRBD2 (5 bases). The length of the CDR3 is 15 residues. The V end was cut by 0 bases, the J end by 10 bases, with 16 bases between. Looked up from germline, CDR1 is LNHNV and CDR2 is YYDKDF (reference sequence). The CDR3 coding sequence is TGTGCCACCAGCAGAGAGTTGGTTGGAGGAATGGAGCAGTTCTTC. Encoded protein: CATSRELVGGMEQFF.